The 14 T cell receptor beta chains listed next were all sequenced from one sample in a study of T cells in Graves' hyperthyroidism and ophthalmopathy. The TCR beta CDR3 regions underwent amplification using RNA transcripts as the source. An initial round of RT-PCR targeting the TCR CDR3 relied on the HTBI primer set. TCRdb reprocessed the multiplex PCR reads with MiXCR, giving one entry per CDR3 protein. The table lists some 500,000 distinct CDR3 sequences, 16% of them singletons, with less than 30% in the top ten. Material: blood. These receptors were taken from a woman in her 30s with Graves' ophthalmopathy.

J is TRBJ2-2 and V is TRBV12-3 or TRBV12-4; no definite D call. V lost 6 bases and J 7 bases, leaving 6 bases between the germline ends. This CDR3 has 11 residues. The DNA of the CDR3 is TGTGCCAGCAGACACATCGGGGAGCTGTTTTTT. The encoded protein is CASRHIGELFF.

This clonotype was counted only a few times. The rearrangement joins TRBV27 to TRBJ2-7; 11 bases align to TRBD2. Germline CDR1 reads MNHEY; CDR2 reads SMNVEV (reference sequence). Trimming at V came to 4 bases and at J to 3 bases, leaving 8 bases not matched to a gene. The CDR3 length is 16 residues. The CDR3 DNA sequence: TGTGCCAGCAGTTCCTTCGTAGCGGGAGGGGTCTACGAGCAGTACTTC. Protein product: CASSSFVAGGVYEQYF.

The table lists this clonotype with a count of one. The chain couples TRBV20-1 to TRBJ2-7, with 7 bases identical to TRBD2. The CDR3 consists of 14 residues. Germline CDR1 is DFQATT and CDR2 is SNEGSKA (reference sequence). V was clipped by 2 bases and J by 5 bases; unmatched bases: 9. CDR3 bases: TGCAGTGCTAGACCCAGCGGGAATTTCCACGAGCAGTACTTC. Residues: CSARPSGNFHEQYF.

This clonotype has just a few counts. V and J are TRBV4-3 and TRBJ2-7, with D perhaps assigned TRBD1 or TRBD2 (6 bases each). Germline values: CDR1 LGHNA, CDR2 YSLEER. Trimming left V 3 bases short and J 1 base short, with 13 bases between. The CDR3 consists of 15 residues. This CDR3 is CASSQLGGPSYEQYF. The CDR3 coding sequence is TGCGCCAGCAGCCAGCTTGGGGGGCCTTCCTACGAGCAGTACTTC.

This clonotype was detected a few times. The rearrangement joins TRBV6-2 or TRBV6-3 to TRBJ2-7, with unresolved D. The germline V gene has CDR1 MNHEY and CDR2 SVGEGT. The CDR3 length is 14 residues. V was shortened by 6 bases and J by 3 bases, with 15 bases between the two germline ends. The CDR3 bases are TGTGCCAGCAGCACGGGTGGACCTGGCTACGAGCAGTACTTC. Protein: CASSTGGPGYEQYF.

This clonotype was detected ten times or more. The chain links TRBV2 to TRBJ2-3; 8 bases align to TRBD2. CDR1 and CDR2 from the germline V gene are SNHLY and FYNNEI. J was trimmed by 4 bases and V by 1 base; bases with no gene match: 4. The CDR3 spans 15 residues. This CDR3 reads CASSEEAGVADTQYF. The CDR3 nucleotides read TGTGCCAGCAGTGAAGAAGCGGGAGTGGCAGATACGCAGTATTTT.

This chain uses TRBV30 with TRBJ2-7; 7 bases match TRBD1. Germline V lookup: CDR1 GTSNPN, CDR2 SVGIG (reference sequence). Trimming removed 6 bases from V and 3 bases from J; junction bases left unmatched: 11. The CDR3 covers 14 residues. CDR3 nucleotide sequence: TGTGCCTGCCAAAGGGGGCGGGCATACTACGAGCAGTACTTC. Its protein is CACQRGRAYYEQYF.

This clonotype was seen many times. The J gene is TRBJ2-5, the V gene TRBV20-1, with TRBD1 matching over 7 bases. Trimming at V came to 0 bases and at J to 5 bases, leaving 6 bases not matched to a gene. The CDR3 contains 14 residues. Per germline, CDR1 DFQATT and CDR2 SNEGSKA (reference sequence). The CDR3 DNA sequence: TGCAGTGCTAGAGATTACAGGGGCGGGGAGACCCAGTACTTC. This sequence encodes CSARDYRGGETQYF.

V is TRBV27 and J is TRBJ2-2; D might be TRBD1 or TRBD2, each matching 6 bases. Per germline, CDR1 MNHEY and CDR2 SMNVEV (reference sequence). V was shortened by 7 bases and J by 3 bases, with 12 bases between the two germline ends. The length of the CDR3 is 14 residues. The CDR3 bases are TGTGCCAGCACCATAGGGGGGTACACCGGGGAGCTGTTTTTT. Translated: CASTIGGYTGELFF.

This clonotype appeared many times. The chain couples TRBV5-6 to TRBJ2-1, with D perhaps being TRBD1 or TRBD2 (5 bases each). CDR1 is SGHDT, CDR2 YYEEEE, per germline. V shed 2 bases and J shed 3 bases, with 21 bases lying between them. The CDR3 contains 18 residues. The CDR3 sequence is CASSFQTAGLIYYNEQFF. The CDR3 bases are TGTGCCAGCAGCTTCCAGACAGCAGGACTCATCTACTACAATGAGCAGTTCTTC.

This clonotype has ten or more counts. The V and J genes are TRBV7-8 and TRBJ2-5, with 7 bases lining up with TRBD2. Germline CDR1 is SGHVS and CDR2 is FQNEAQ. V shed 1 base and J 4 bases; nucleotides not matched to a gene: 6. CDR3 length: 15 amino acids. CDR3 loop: CASSLGPGGGETQYF. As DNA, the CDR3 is TGTGCCAGCAGCTTAGGTCCTGGGGGGGGAGAGACCCAGTACTTC.

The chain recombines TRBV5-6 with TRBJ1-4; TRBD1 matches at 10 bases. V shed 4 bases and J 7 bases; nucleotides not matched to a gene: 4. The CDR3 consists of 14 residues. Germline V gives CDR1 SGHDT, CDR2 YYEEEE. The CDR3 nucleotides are TGTGCCAGCAGCCACCGGGACAGGGGTGAAAAACTGTTTTTT. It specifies CASSHRDRGEKLFF.

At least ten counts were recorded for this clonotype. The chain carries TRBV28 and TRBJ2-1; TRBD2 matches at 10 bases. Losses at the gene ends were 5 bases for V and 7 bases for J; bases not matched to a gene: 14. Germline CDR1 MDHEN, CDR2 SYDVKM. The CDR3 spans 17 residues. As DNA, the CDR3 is TGTGCCAGCAGTGATCTAGCGGGAGATACGGCCGGAAATGAGCAGTTCTTC. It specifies CASSDLAGDTAGNEQFF. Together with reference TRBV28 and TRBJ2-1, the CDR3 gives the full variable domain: DVKVTQSSRYLVKRTGEKVFLECVQDMDHENMFWYRQDPGLGLRLIYFSYDVKMKEKGDIPEGYSVSREKKERFSLILESASTNQTSMYLCASSDLAGDTAGNEQFFGPGTRLTVL.

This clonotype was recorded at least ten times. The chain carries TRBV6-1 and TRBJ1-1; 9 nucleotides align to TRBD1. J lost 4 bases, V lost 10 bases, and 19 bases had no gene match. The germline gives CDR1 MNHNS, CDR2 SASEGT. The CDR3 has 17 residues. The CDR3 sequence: CAIPWGTPGQGGTEAFF. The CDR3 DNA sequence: TGTGCCATCCCTTGGGGGACTCCGGGACAGGGAGGCACTGAAGCTTTCTTT.